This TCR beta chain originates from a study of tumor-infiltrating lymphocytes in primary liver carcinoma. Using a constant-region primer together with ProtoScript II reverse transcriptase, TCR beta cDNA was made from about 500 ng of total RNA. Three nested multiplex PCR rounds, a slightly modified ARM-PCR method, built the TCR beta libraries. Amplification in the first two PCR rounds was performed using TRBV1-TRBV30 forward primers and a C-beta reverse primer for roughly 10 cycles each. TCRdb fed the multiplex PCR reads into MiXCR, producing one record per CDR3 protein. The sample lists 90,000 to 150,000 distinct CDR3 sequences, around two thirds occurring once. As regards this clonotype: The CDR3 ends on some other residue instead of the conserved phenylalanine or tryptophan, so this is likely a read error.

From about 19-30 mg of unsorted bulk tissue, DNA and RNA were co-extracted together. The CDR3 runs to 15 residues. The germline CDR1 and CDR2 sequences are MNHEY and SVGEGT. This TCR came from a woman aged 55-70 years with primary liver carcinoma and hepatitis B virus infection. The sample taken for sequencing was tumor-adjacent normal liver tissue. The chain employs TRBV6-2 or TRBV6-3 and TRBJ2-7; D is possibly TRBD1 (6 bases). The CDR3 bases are TGTGCCAGCAGTACCGGACAGCCCAGCTCCTACGAACAGTACTAC. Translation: CASSTGQPSSYEQYY.